This T cell receptor beta chain was profiled in a study of spatial heterogeneity in lung cancer. This clonotype has a count of ten or more. Its antigen is currently unknown. Findings and caveats of the study: As ubiquitous and regional nonsynonymous mutations varied, counts of ubiquitous and regional expanded TCRs tracked them, respectively. Coverage estimated for tumor T cells reached 6% to 9% for alpha chains and about 13% for beta chains. One measure, the expanded intratumoral alpha and beta TCR count, tracked tumor mutation counts.

After removal of 5 bases from V and 0 bases from J, the junction contained 2 bases not matched to a gene. The CDR3 loop spans 15 amino acids. Germline V gene sequence: CDR1 SGHAT, CDR2 FQNNGV. Time point reported: sample taken at primary tumor resection. Material for sequencing was whole RNA from tumor, nontumor lung or frozen PBMC, left unsorted. TCRdb analysed the 5' RACE reads with MiXCR anew, one entry per CDR3 protein. Found here are fewer than 5,000 distinct CDR3 sequences, over 7.5% of them singletons; the top ten hold approximately 33%. This specimen was lung tumor tissue, taken at surgery. This clonotype was obtained from a male donor with early-stage non-small cell lung cancer. This sequence joins TRBV11-2 and TRBJ2-1; TRBD2 aligns across 9 bases. This CDR3 is CASSETSGSYNEQFF. The CDR3 DNA is TGTGCCAGCAGCGAGACTAGCGGCTCCTACAATGAGCAGTTCTTC.